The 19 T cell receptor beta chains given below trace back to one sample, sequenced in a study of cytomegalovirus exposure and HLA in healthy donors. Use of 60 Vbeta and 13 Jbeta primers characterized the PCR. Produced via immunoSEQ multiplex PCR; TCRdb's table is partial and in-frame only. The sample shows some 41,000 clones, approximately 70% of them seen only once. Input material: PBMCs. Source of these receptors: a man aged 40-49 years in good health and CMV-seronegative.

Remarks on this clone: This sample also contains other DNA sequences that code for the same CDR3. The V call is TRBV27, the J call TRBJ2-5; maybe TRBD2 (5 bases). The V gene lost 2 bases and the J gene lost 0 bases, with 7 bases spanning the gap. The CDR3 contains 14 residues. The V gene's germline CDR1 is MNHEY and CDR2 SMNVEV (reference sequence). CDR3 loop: CASSLTRDQETQYF. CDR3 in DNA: TGTGCCAGCAGTTTAACTAGGGACCAAGAGACCCAGTACTTC.

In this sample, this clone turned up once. DNA of the CDR3: TGCAGCGTTGATGGGACTAGGGGATTTGACTATGGCTACACCTTC. Protein: CSVDGTRGFDYGYTF. The chain has TRBV29-1 and TRBJ1-2; the D gene is possibly TRBD1 (5 bases). This CDR3 is built from 15 residues. The V end was cut by 3 bases, the J end by 3 bases, with 17 bases between. The germline V gene has CDR1 SQVTM and CDR2 ANQGSEA. The full variable domain, completed using reference TRBV29-1 and TRBJ1-2, is SAVISQKPSRDICQRGTSLTIQCQVDSQVTMMFWYRQQPGQSLTLIATANQGSEATYESGFVIDKFPISRPNLTFSTLTVSNMSPEDSSIYLCSVDGTRGFDYGYTFGSGTRLTVV.

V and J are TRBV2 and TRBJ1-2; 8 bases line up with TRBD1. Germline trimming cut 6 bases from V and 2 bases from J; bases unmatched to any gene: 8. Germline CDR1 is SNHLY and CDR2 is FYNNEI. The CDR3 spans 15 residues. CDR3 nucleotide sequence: TGTGCCAGCAGCGCGAGGACAGGGACAAACTATGGCTACACCTTC. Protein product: CASSARTGTNYGYTF. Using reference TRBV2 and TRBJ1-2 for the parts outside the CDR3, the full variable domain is EPEVTQTPSHQVTQMGQEVILRCVPISNHLYFYWYRQILGQKVEFLVSFYNNEISEKSEIFDDQFSVERPDGSNFTLKIRSTKLEDSAMYFCASSARTGTNYGYTFGSGTRLTVV.

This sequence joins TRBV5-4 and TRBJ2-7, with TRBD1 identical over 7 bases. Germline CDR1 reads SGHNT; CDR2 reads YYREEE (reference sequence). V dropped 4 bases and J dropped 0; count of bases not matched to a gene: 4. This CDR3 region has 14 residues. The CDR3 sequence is CASSPGTASYEQYF. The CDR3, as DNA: TGTGCCAGCAGCCCCGGGACAGCCTCCTACGAGCAGTACTTC.

The DNA for the CDR3 is TGTGCCAGCAGCTTATTCGGAGATACGCAGTATTTT. It codes for CASSLFGDTQYF. This rearrangement joins TRBV7-2 to TRBJ2-3, with no clear D. V lost 2 bases to trimming and J lost 5 bases, with 5 bases between them. Germline CDR1 reads SGHTA; CDR2 reads FQGNSA. The CDR3 spans 12 residues.

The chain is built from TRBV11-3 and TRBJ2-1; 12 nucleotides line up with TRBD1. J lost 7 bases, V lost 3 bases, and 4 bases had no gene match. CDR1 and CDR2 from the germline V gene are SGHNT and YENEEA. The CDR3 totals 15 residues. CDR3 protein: CASSLEGQGANEQFF. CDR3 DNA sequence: TGTGCCAGCAGCTTGGAGGGACAGGGGGCGAATGAGCAGTTCTTC.

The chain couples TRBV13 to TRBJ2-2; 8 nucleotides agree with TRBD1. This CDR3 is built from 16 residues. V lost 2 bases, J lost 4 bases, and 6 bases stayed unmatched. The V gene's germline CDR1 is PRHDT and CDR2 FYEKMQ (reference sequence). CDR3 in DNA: TGTGCCAGCAGCTTATGGCAGGGGGCGGGCACCGGGGAGCTGTTTTTT. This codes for CASSLWQGAGTGELFF.

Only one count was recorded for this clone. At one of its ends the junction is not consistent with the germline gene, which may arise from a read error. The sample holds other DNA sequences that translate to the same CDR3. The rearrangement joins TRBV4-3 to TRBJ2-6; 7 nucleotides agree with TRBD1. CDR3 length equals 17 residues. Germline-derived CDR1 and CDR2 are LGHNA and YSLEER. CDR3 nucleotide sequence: TGCGCCAGCAGCCAAGATGGGACAGTTTCTGGGGCCAACGTCCTGACCTTC. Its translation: CASSQDGTVSGANVLTF.

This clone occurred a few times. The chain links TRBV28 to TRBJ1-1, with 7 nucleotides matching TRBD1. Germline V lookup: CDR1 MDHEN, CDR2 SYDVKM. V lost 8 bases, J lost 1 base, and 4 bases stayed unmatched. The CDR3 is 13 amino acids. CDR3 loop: CASAPGGNTEAFF. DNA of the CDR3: TGTGCCAGCGCTCCAGGGGGGAACACTGAAGCTTTCTTT.

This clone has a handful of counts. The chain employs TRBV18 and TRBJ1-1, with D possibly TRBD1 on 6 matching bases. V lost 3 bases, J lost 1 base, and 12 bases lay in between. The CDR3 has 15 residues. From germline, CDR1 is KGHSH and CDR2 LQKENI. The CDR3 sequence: CASSPSGQQNTEAFF. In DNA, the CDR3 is TGTGCCAGCTCACCTTCCGGACAGCAGAACACTGAAGCTTTCTTT. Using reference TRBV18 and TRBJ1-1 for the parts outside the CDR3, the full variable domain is NAGVMQNPRHLVRRRGQEARLRCSPMKGHSHVYWYRQLPEEGLKFMVYLQKENIIDESGMPKERFSAEFPKEGPSILRIQQVVRGDSAAYFCASSPSGQQNTEAFFGQGTRLTVV.

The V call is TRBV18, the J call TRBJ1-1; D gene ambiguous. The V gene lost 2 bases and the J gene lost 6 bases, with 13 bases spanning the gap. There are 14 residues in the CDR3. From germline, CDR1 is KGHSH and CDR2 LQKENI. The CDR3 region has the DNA TGTGCCAGCTCACCATTGTCCCAGGTGGCTGAAGCTTTCTTT. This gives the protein CASSPLSQVAEAFF. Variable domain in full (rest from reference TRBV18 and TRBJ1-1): NAGVMQNPRHLVRRRGQEARLRCSPMKGHSHVYWYRQLPEEGLKFMVYLQKENIIDESGMPKERFSAEFPKEGPSILRIQQVVRGDSAAYFCASSPLSQVAEAFFGQGTRLTVV.

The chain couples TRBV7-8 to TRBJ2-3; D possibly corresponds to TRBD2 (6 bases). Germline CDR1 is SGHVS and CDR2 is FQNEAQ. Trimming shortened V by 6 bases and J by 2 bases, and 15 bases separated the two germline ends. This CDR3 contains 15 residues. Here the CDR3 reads CASRLLGGATDTQYF. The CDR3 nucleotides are TGTGCCAGCAGGTTGTTGGGGGGAGCCACAGATACGCAGTATTTT.

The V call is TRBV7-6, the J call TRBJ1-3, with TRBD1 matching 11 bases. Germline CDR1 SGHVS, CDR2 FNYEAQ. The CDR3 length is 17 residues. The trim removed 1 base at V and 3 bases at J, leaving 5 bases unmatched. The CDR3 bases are TGTGCCAGCAGCTTAGGCGGGACAGGGGGTTTTGGAAACACCATATATTTT. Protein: CASSLGGTGGFGNTIYF.

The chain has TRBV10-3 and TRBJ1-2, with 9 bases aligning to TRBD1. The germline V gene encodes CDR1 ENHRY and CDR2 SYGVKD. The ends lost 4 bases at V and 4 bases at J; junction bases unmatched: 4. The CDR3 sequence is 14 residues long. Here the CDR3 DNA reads TGTGCCATCAGTGTTGGGACAGGGCCCTATGGCTACACCTTC. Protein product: CAISVGTGPYGYTF.

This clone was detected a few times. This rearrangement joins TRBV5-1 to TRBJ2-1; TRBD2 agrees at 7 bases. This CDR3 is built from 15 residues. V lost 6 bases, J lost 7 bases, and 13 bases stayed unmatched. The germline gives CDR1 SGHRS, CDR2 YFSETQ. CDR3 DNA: TGCGCCAGCAACAGCGGCGGGGGTCCGCGGAATGAGCAGTTCTTC. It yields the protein CASNSGGGPRNEQFF.

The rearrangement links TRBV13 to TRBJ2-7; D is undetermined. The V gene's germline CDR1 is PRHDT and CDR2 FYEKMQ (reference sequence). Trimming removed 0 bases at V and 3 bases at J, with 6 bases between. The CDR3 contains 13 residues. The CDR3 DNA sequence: TGTGCCAGCAGCTTAGGGGGCCACTACGAGCAGTACTTC. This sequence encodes CASSLGGHYEQYF.

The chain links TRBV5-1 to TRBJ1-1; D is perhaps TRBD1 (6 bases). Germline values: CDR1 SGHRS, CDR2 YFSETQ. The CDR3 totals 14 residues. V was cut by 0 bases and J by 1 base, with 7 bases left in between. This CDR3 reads CASSLVGGNTEAFF. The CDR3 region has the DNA TGCGCCAGCAGCTTGGTAGGGGGGAACACTGAAGCTTTCTTT.

CDR3 sequence (DNA): TGTGCCAGCAGTGGCGTTTACGAGCAGTACTTC. Translating it yields CASSGVYEQYF. The chain uses TRBV25-1 and TRBJ2-7; D is ambiguous. In germline, CDR1 is MGHDK, CDR2 SYGVNS. The V and J ends lost 4 bases and 4 bases respectively, with 5 bases between them. This CDR3 is 11 amino acids long.

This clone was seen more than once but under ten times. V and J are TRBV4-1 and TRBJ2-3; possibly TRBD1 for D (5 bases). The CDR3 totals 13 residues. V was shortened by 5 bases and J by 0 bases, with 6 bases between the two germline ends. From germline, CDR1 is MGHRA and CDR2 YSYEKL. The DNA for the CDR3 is TGCGCCAGCAGCAGGGGTAGCACAGATACGCAGTATTTT. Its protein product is CASSRGSTDTQYF.